Sequencing of this TCR beta chain was carried out in a study of blood T cell repertoires in COVID-19. Whole-study context: T cells, B-cell-depleted T cells, or PBMCs provided the cDNA or gDNA that served as material.

In the authors' workflow: The authors estimated nucleated cell counts from reference gene primer amplification. The assay was immunoSEQ multiplex PCR, and TCRdb's table has in-frame clones only and misses some. That table supplies the V and J calls and clone size; D and trimming were determined from the DNA. The repertoire includes 150,000 to 250,000 clones, around 87% of them detected once, and 2% to 2.5% sits in the top ten. The germline gives CDR1 MGHRA, CDR2 YSYEKL. The germline V and J ends were trimmed by 2 bases and 10 bases, with 17 bases remaining between them. The CDR3 totals 14 residues. This clone was seen a single time. Allocation to cohorts depended on clinical history reported by the participants.

The chain uses TRBV4-1 and TRBJ1-1; D unclear. Material for sequencing was PBMCs or T cells enriched from blood (not recorded which). The clonotype originates from a woman in her 30s who had recovered from COVID-19. CDR3: CASSQPLGSSGAFF. In DNA form, the CDR3 reads TGCGCCAGCAGCCAACCTTTAGGCAGTTCGGGAGCTTTCTTT.